This TCR beta chain was identified in a study of shared clonotypes between healthy human individuals. The CDR3 loop spans 16 amino acids. Germline V CDR1 and CDR2: MGHRA, YSYEKL. The junction had 7 bases not matched to a gene; V was cut back by 5 bases and J by 0 bases. It was at deep level that the assay was run. TCRdb's copy holds only in-frame clones and misses some; the assay was immunoSEQ multiplex PCR. The table lists over a million clones, roughly 74% of them singletons. The sample holds one count of this clone. The TCR comes from a man aged 18 to 30 in good health. Some clones in this sample may be carry-over from other donors' samples. This chain links TRBV4-1 with TRBJ2-4, with 7 bases identical to TRBD2. Input material: memory CD4+ T cells from PBMCs. Indicated subset: CD45RA-negative fraction. CDR3 residues: CASSFTGRGAKNIQYF. The CDR3 DNA follows: TGCGCCAGCAGCTTTACGGGGAGGGGAGCCAAAAACATTCAGTACTTC.